These 16 T cell receptor beta chains were sequenced from one sample in a study of blood T cells in healthy people across ages. PCR was performed a second time for 7 to 11 cycles using a sample-barcoded 5' primer and a J-beta primer mix. TCRdb reprocessed the 5' RACE reads via MiXCR and lists one record per CDR3 protein. This repertoire shows about 810,000 distinct CDR3 sequences, about 36% found once; its top ten account for 10% to 15%. The sequenced material came from blood. The receptors here all came from a man between 18 and 35 years old in good health.

V gene TRBV20-1 combines with J gene TRBJ2-7; 9 positions match TRBD2. Looked up from germline, CDR1 is DFQATT and CDR2 is SNEGSKA (reference sequence). Losses at the gene ends were 0 bases for V and 7 bases for J; bases not matched to a gene: 10. The CDR3 runs 15 residues. The CDR3 protein is CSARDPPSGVGEQYF. As DNA, the CDR3 is TGCAGTGCTAGAGATCCTCCTAGCGGGGTTGGTGAGCAGTACTTC.

This clonotype was observed a few times. This chain uses TRBV3-1 with TRBJ2-3; perhaps TRBD2 as D (5 bases). V shed 3 bases and J shed 2 bases, with 12 bases lying between them. CDR1 and CDR2 from the germline V gene are LGHDT and YNNKEL (reference sequence). This CDR3 is 15 amino acids long. The CDR3 sequence: CASSHLRVSTDTQYF. The CDR3, as DNA: TGTGCCAGCAGCCATCTGCGGGTCTCCACAGATACGCAGTATTTT.

The genes are TRBV5-6 and TRBJ2-1; the D gene could be TRBD1 or TRBD2 (6 bases each). The end of the DNA aligns better with TRBJ2-7, so the J call may be wrong. CDR1 is SGHDT, CDR2 YYEEEE, per germline. The CDR3 consists of 16 residues. CDR3 DNA: TGTGCCAGCAGCTTGGGGGGGGCTCCCTCCTACAATGAGCAGTACTTC. It encodes CASSLGGAPSYNEQYF.

The rearrangement links TRBV20-1 to TRBJ1-1, with D unclear. Germline assignment: CDR1 DFQATT and CDR2 SNEGSKA (reference sequence). Trimming cost V 0 bases and J 2 bases, with 10 bases left between them. This CDR3 region has 14 residues. The CDR3 DNA follows: TGCAGTGCTAGAGATTCCGCCGGTAACACTGAAGCTTTCTTT. It is translated as CSARDSAGNTEAFF.

The CDR3 reads CASSLSQVNSPLHF. CDR3 bases: TGTGCCAGCAGCTTGTCTCAGGTTAATTCACCCCTCCACTTT. The gene calls are TRBV7-2 and TRBJ1-6, with D unclear. Germline CDR1 reads SGHTA; CDR2 reads FQGNSA. The CDR3 runs 14 residues. The V end lost 3 bases, the J end lost 6 bases, and 9 bases lay between the germline ends.

About this clonotype: A read error is possible here, since a much larger clone lies one base away. The chain has TRBV2 and TRBJ2-5; 7 bases are a match to TRBD2. The CDR3 runs 14 residues. Germline V gene sequence: CDR1 SNHLY, CDR2 FYNNEI. The CDR3 reads CAGSGGGEVDEQYF. DNA for the CDR3: TGTGCCGGCAGTGGCGGGGGAGAGGTGGATGAGCAGTACTTC.

J is TRBJ1-4 and V is TRBV27, with a tentative D call TRBD1 (5 bases). Trimming pared 5 bases from V and 7 bases from J, leaving 20 bases between. This CDR3 is 16 amino acids long. Germline V gene data show CDR1 as MNHEY and CDR2 as SMNVEV (reference sequence). CDR3 nucleotide sequence: TGTGCCAGCAGTCCTTGGGGGGTAGCGGAGGGTGAAAAACTGTTTTTT. This encodes CASSPWGVAEGEKLFF.

The chain links TRBV7-2 to TRBJ2-3; perhaps TRBD2 as D (6 bases). The germline V and J ends were trimmed by 4 bases and 4 bases, with 24 bases remaining between them. Germline V gene sequence: CDR1 SGHTA, CDR2 FQGNSA. There are 18 residues in the CDR3. This CDR3 is CASSSEGGPGRSADTQYF. The DNA of the CDR3 is TGTGCCAGCAGCTCCGAAGGCGGTCCAGGGAGGAGCGCAGATACGCAGTATTTT.

There are a few counts of this clonotype. The rearrangement joins TRBV7-8 to TRBJ1-4, with TRBD1 as a possible D gene (5 bases). In germline, CDR1 is SGHVS, CDR2 FQNEAQ. CDR3 length equals 15 residues. The V and J ends lost 0 bases and 6 bases respectively, with 11 bases between them. The CDR3 region is CASSLAAGKHEKLFF. The DNA for the CDR3 is TGTGCCAGCAGCTTAGCAGCAGGGAAACATGAAAAACTGTTTTTT.

This clonotype has only a few counts. The V and J genes are TRBV12-3 or TRBV12-4 and TRBJ2-5; a weak D match, TRBD1 (5 bases). The CDR3 runs 15 residues. V lost 0 bases, J lost 6 bases, and 14 bases lay in between. The CDR3 nucleotides read TGTGCCAGCAGTTTAGCCGACACAGGTCTGCAGACCCAGTACTTC. It encodes CASSLADTGLQTQYF.

The rearrangement links TRBV4-1 to TRBJ2-2, with 12 bases aligning to TRBD2. The CDR3 is 15 amino acids. The germline CDR1 and CDR2 sequences are MGHRA and YSYEKL. The trim removed 4 bases at V and 7 bases at J, leaving 4 bases unmatched. CDR3 bases: TGCGCCAGCAGCCCTAGCGGGGGGGAGGTCGGGGAGCTGTTTTTT. This gives the protein CASSPSGGEVGELFF.

This clonotype was picked up a small number of times. CDR3 sequence: CSGEQGATDTQYF. Written as DNA, the CDR3 is TGCAGCGGCGAACAGGGGGCCACAGATACGCAGTATTTT. The chain joins TRBV29-1 to TRBJ2-3; TRBD1 aligns across 9 bases. V lost 7 bases and J lost 2; bases outside the gene matches: 4. The CDR3 sequence is 13 residues long. The V gene's germline CDR1 is SQVTM and CDR2 ANQGSEA.

This clonotype has a handful of counts. The chain is built from TRBV6-6 and TRBJ1-4, with D maybe TRBD1 (6 bases). Germline V gives CDR1 MNHNY, CDR2 SVGAGI (reference sequence). Trimming removed 2 bases from V and 2 bases from J, with 12 bases in between. CDR3 length equals 16 residues. In DNA, the CDR3 is TGTGCCAGCAGTTACGCCAACAGGGCCACTAATGAAAAACTGTTTTTT. This translates into CASSYANRATNEKLFF.

The V call is TRBV10-1, the J call TRBJ2-5; 12 positions agree with TRBD2. J was trimmed by 1 base and V by 0 bases; bases with no gene match: 0. The CDR3 sequence is 16 residues long. Germline loops: CDR1 WNHNN, CDR2 SYGVQD (reference sequence). The CDR3 region is CASSESTSGGQETQYF. DNA of the CDR3: TGCGCCAGCAGTGAGTCGACTAGCGGGGGCCAAGAGACCCAGTACTTC.

This CDR3 is CASSDVRGVRKYF. The CDR3 coding sequence is TGTGCCAGCAGTGATGTCCGTGGGGTTCGGAAGTATTTT. The rearrangement uses TRBV2 and TRBJ2-3; D ambiguous. Germline CDR1 SNHLY, CDR2 FYNNEI. The CDR3 has 13 residues. Trimming left V 3 bases short and J 13 bases short, with 17 bases between. The entire variable domain, with the rest obtained from reference TRBV2 and TRBJ2-3, is as follows: EPEVTQTPSHQVTQMGQEVILRCVPISNHLYFYWYRQILGQKVEFLVSFYNNEISEKSEIFDDQFSVERPDGSNFTLKIRSTKLEDSAMYFCASSDVRGVRKYFGPGTRLTVL.

This clonotype was detected only a few times. The chain recombines TRBV7-3 with TRBJ1-6; D is unresolved. The V and J ends lost 1 base and 4 bases respectively, with 5 bases between them. CDR1 is SGHTA and CDR2 is FQGTGA in the germline V gene. This CDR3 has 14 amino acids. The CDR3 loop reads CASSLNRYNSPLHF. The CDR3 nucleotides read TGTGCCAGCAGCTTAAACCGATATAATTCACCCCTCCACTTT.